The 21 T cell receptor beta chains in this list originate from one sample, sequenced in a study of OX40 agonist ivuxolimab in advanced cancers. Only in-frame clones appear in the TCRdb table, and some are missing; sequencing was by immunoSEQ multiplex PCR. The data hold around 83,000 clones, with roughly 90% observed a single time. The material sequenced was CD4+ or CD8+ T cells sorted from blood, taken in a trial of the OX40 agonist ivuxolimab. The receptor set was obtained from an adult with an advanced solid tumor such as melanoma, head and neck, liver or kidney cancer.

The V call is TRBV7-2, the J call TRBJ1-2, with D possibly TRBD1 on 6 matching bases. This CDR3 has 15 amino acids. Germline assignment: CDR1 SGHTA and CDR2 FQGNSA. Trimming took 5 bases from V and 4 from J, leaving 17 bases between them. CDR3 nucleotide sequence: TGTGCCAGCAGCGCCGACACTACAGGGTCCTATGGCTACACCTTC. Translation gives CASSADTTGSYGYTF. Filled out from reference TRBV7-2 and TRBJ1-2, the complete variable domain reads GAGVSQSPSNKVTEKGKDVELRCDPISGHTALYWYRQSLGQGLEFLIYFQGNSAPDKSGLPSDRFSAERTGGSVSTLTIQRTQQEDSAVYLCASSADTTGSYGYTFGSGTRLTVV.

The chain employs TRBV29-1 and TRBJ1-1; weak D call: TRBD1 (5 bases). V lost 2 bases and J 6 bases, leaving 19 bases between the germline ends. Germline assignment: CDR1 SQVTM and CDR2 ANQGSEA. The CDR3 runs 15 residues. Here the CDR3 DNA reads TGCAGCGTTGAATCGGGAGGGCGACAGCACTCTGAAGCTTTCTTT. It codes for CSVESGGRQHSEAFF.

This rearrangement joins TRBV6-1 to TRBJ2-2; maybe TRBD2 (6 bases). Per the germline V gene, CDR1 is MNHNS and CDR2 is SASEGT. CDR3 length: 14 amino acids. V lost 7 bases to trimming and J lost 4 bases, with 13 bases between them. Written as DNA, the CDR3 is TGTGCCAGCATTAGGGAGGCCGGCACCGGGGAGCTGTTTTTT. This encodes CASIREAGTGELFF.

The V gene is TRBV28, the J gene TRBJ2-5; D gene uncertain. The CDR3 has 12 amino acids. Looked up from germline, CDR1 is MDHEN and CDR2 is SYDVKM. V dropped 4 bases and J dropped 0 bases, with 3 bases sitting between them. CDR3 amino acids: CASSYNQETQYF. As DNA, the CDR3 is TGTGCCAGCAGTTACAACCAAGAGACCCAGTACTTC.

The rearrangement joins TRBV19 to TRBJ1-2; D gene ambiguous. Germline V gene data show CDR1 as LNHDA and CDR2 as SQIVND (reference sequence). The CDR3 totals 11 residues. The V end was cut by 5 bases, the J end by 8 bases, with 9 bases between. CDR3 nucleotides: TGTGCCAGTAGTCTCCTTGGGGGCTACACCTTC. Protein sequence: CASSLLGGYTF.

V usage is TRBV25-1 and J usage is TRBJ1-4; tentative D call: TRBD1 (6 bases). Germline V lookup: CDR1 MGHDK, CDR2 SYGVNS. V was shortened by 2 bases and J by 12 bases, with 16 bases between the two germline ends. This CDR3 is 14 amino acids long. The chain's CDR3 is CASSEKGGAGQLFF. The CDR3 nucleotides are TGTGCCAGCAGTGAAAAGGGGGGGGCGGGACAACTGTTTTTT.

J is TRBJ2-3 and V is TRBV25-1; 15 nucleotides match TRBD2. Unmatched junction bases numbered 6, after V lost 2 bases and J lost 6 bases. CDR3 length: 17 residues. Germline V gene data show CDR1 as MGHDK and CDR2 as SYGVNS. CDR3 sequence reads: CASSETPGTSGRDTQYF. The CDR3 DNA sequence: TGTGCCAGCAGTGAAACCCCGGGGACTAGCGGGAGGGATACGCAGTATTTT.

This rearrangement joins TRBV5-1 to TRBJ2-2, with 13 bases aligning to TRBD2. CDR1 is SGHRS, CDR2 YFSETQ, per germline. V lost 0 bases and J lost 0; bases outside the gene matches: 2. The CDR3 has 18 amino acids. The CDR3 region has the DNA TGCGCCAGCAGCTTGGAAGGACTAGCGGGAGCGAACACCGGGGAGCTGTTTTTT. Residues: CASSLEGLAGANTGELFF.

The chain links TRBV7-9 to TRBJ1-1; possibly TRBD1 for D (5 bases). Germline lookup yields CDR1 SEHNR and CDR2 FQNEAQ (reference sequence). V was cut by 3 bases and J by 4 bases, with 12 bases left in between. This CDR3 is 14 amino acids long. DNA for the CDR3: TGTGCCAGCAGCTTGGGGGATTACAGCACTGAAGCTTTCTTT. As protein: CASSLGDYSTEAFF.

This clone was seen once. The gene calls are TRBV7-2 and TRBJ2-7; weak D call: TRBD2 (6 bases). Germline-derived CDR1 and CDR2 are SGHTA and FQGNSA. Trimming shortened V by 5 bases and J by 7 bases, and 12 bases separated the two germline ends. This CDR3 has 12 amino acids. The CDR3 protein is CASSLAGREQYF. CDR3 DNA: TGTGCCAGCAGCCTGGCGGGACGGGAGCAGTACTTC.

This clone showed up just once. A junction end diverges from the germline sequence, so it may reflect a read error. The CDR3 here is CASSPPLEF. The CDR3 region has the DNA TGTGCCAGCAGCCCCCCCCTTGAATTC. The chain combines TRBV11-2 with TRBJ1-2, with D unclear. Germline V gives CDR1 SGHAT, CDR2 FQNNGV. This CDR3 has 9 amino acids.

This rearrangement joins TRBV11-2 to TRBJ2-5, with TRBD1 as a possible D gene (6 bases). This CDR3 spans 13 amino acids. Germline V CDR1 and CDR2: SGHAT, FQNNGV. Between the trimmed V and J ends, which lost 2 bases and 5 bases, there was a span of 9 bases. The CDR3 region has the DNA TGTGCCAGCAGCTTACAGGGGTACGAGACCCAGTACTTC. As protein: CASSLQGYETQYF.

This sequence joins TRBV29-1 and TRBJ1-3, with TRBD1 identical over 9 bases. There are 14 residues in the CDR3. Germline V gene sequence: CDR1 SQVTM, CDR2 ANQGSEA. Germline trimming cut 2 bases from V and 7 bases from J; bases unmatched to any gene: 6. This chain's CDR3 is CSVETGGSGNTIYF. The CDR3 nucleotides are TGCAGCGTTGAAACAGGGGGCTCGGGGAACACCATATATTTT.

The chain couples TRBV9 to TRBJ2-3; 7 bases fit TRBD2. The trim removed 3 bases at V and 4 bases at J, leaving 11 bases unmatched. Germline assignment: CDR1 SGDLS and CDR2 YYNGEE. The CDR3 contains 16 residues. CDR3 residues: CASSAGLRGSADTQYF. For the CDR3, the DNA is TGTGCCAGCAGCGCCGGGCTACGCGGGAGCGCAGATACGCAGTATTTT.

This clone is a singleton in its sample. The chain couples TRBV19 to TRBJ2-2, with 9 bases lining up with TRBD2. CDR3 length: 17 residues. The trim removed 6 bases at V and 1 base at J, leaving 9 bases unmatched. In germline, CDR1 is LNHDA, CDR2 SQIVND (reference sequence). Written as DNA, the CDR3 is TGTGCCAGTAGAAGGGTCTCAGCGGGAGGGAACACCGGGGAGCTGTTTTTT. Translation: CASRRVSAGGNTGELFF.

V and J are TRBV9 and TRBJ2-3; perhaps D is TRBD1 or TRBD2 (6 bases each). The ends were cut back, 1 base at V and 2 bases at J, with 14 bases in the middle. CDR3 length: 16 amino acids. Germline V gives CDR1 SGDLS, CDR2 YYNGEE. The CDR3 loop is CASSVLGGEHTDTQYF. The CDR3 DNA is TGTGCCAGCAGCGTACTGGGGGGCGAACACACAGATACGCAGTATTTT.

The chain links TRBV7-9 to TRBJ1-2; 7 bases match TRBD1. V was clipped by 1 base and J by 2 bases; unmatched bases: 7. Germline loops: CDR1 SEHNR, CDR2 FQNEAQ (reference sequence). The CDR3 is made up of 16 amino acids. In DNA, the CDR3 is TGTGCCAGCAGCTTAGGTGGGGCAGGGGGGAACTATGGCTACACCTTC. Protein product: CASSLGGAGGNYGYTF.

The CDR3, as DNA: TGTGCCAGCAGCTTAGTAGAGACCCAGTACTTC. Its protein is CASSLVETQYF. This chain joins TRBV7-2 and TRBJ2-5, with D unclear. Germline CDR1 and CDR2: SGHTA and FQGNSA. The length of the CDR3 is 11 residues. V lost 1 base and J 4 bases, leaving 1 base between the germline ends.

The chain links TRBV11-3 to TRBJ2-7; 13 bases are shared with TRBD2. The CDR3 spans 16 residues. Germline-derived CDR1 and CDR2 are SGHNT and YENEEA. V dropped 5 bases and J dropped 5; count of bases not matched to a gene: 9. CDR3 protein: CASSLTGTSGINEQYF. In DNA form, the CDR3 reads TGTGCCAGCAGCCTGACCGGGACTAGCGGGATCAACGAGCAGTACTTC. Using reference TRBV11-3 and TRBJ2-7 for the parts outside the CDR3, the full variable domain is EAGVVQSPRYKIIEKKQPVAFWCNPISGHNTLYWYLQNLGQGPELLIRYENEEAVDDSQLPKDRFSAERLKGVDSTLKIQPAELGDSAVYLCASSLTGTSGINEQYFGPGTRLTVT.

On this clone: The sample has other DNA sequences that encode this CDR3 too. The rearrangement links TRBV4-1 to TRBJ2-1; D uncertain. The CDR3 length is 15 residues. V was shortened by 0 bases and J by 0 bases, with 6 bases between the two germline ends. Germline V lookup: CDR1 MGHRA, CDR2 YSYEKL. As DNA, the CDR3 is TGCGCCAGCAGCCAAGAGACGAGCTCCTACAATGAGCAGTTCTTC. It translates to CASSQETSSYNEQFF.

This sequence joins TRBV28 and TRBJ1-2; D may be TRBD1 (6 bases). The CDR3 loop spans 13 amino acids. V gave up 7 bases and J gave up 5 bases, with 14 bases separating them. Germline-derived CDR1 and CDR2 are MDHEN and SYDVKM. CDR3 amino acids: CASTLQGLYGYTF. CDR3 coding DNA: TGTGCCAGCACCTTACAGGGTTTGTATGGCTACACCTTC.